These 3 T cell receptor beta chains came from one sample sequenced in a study of control samples from healthy donors and cancer patients. Clones were sequenced by immunoSEQ multiplex PCR, and TCRdb holds only the in-frame ones, with some missing. The repertoire holds about 150,000 clones, with roughly 93% as singletons. Material for sequencing was blood. The receptors come from a man aged 18 to 35 in good health.

The gene calls are TRBV4-3 and TRBJ1-1; the D is unclear. CDR1 is LGHNA, CDR2 YSLEER, per germline. Trimming cost V 0 bases and J 3 bases, with 17 bases left between them. This CDR3 is built from 17 residues. The CDR3 here is CASSQDLRQVPDTEAFF. CDR3 DNA: TGCGCCAGCAGCCAAGATCTTCGGCAGGTTCCGGACACTGAAGCTTTCTTT.

V usage is TRBV30 and J usage is TRBJ2-7; the D call may be TRBD1 or TRBD2 (5 bases each). CDR1 GTSNPN and CDR2 SVGIG come from the germline V gene (reference sequence). The CDR3 consists of 13 residues. V was trimmed by 5 bases and J by 6 bases, leaving 17 bases between them. The CDR3 coding sequence is TGTGCCTGGGAACGCAGGGAGAAGGGCGAGCAGTACTTC. Protein sequence: CAWERREKGEQYF.

The chain combines TRBV15 with TRBJ1-5, with no clear D. The germline V gene has CDR1 LNHNV and CDR2 YYDKDF (reference sequence). V lost 2 bases and J 6 bases, leaving 5 bases between the germline ends. CDR3 size: 12 residues. The CDR3 spells CATSRYPQPQHF. In nucleotides, the CDR3 is TGTGCCACCAGCAGATATCCTCAGCCCCAGCATTTT.